These T cell receptor beta chains were read from a single sample in a study of shared clonotypes between healthy human individuals. TCRdb's table, derived via immunoSEQ multiplex PCR, lists solely in-frame clones and lacks some. The sample holds hundreds of thousands of clones, approximately 79% seen once. Sequenced input: memory CD4+ T cells sorted from blood. The receptors here all came from a woman aged 25 to 45 in good health. Each CDR3 is given with its conserved first and last residue. D genes are given only for firm matches. Clone size appears in some rows only: once, few, many, or a class for an expanded clone.

j_gene: TRBJ1-4
len: 16
d_gene: TRBD1
abundance: -
v_gene: TRBV4-1
CDR3nt: TGCGCCAGCAGCTCCCGTCGCGGGACAGGGAACGAAAAACTGTTTTTT
CDR3aa: CASSSRRGTGNEKLFF

j_gene: TRBJ2-5
len: 13
d_gene: -
abundance: -
v_gene: TRBV7-2
CDR3nt: TGTGCCAGCAGCTATCGGACGCAAGAGACCCAGTACTTC
CDR3aa: CASSYRTQETQYF

j_gene: TRBJ2-7
len: 15
d_gene: -
abundance: -
v_gene: TRBV25-1
CDR3nt: TGTGCCAGCAGTGACATTTTGGGCTTTCCCGACGAGCAGTACTTC
CDR3aa: CASSDILGFPDEQYF

j_gene: TRBJ2-7
len: 13
d_gene: -
abundance: many
v_gene: TRBV11-2
CDR3nt: TGTGCCAGCAGCTATAGGACGGATCCCGAGCAGTACTTC
CDR3aa: CASSYRTDPEQYF

j_gene: TRBJ2-7
len: 18
d_gene: TRBD2
abundance: -
v_gene: TRBV29-1
CDR3nt: TGCAGCGTTGAAGATCAGGATTCCGGGACTAGCGCTTCCTACGAGCAGTACTTC
CDR3aa: CSVEDQDSGTSASYEQYF

j_gene: TRBJ2-1
len: 17
d_gene: TRBD2
abundance: -
v_gene: TRBV7-9
CDR3nt: TGTGCCAGCAGCTCACCCGGACTAGCGCTAGGGTACAATGAGCAGTTCTTC
CDR3aa: CASSSPGLALGYNEQFF

j_gene: TRBJ2-7
len: 15
d_gene: TRBD1
abundance: once
v_gene: TRBV6-1
CDR3nt: TGTGCCAGCATTCCCCCGGGGACAGGGTCCTACGAGCAGTACTTC
CDR3aa: CASIPPGTGSYEQYF

j_gene: TRBJ2-1
len: 16
d_gene: TRBD2
abundance: -
v_gene: TRBV27
CDR3nt: TGTGCCAGCAGTTTTATTTTAGCTAGCGGGAGTCTCCCGAAGTTCTTC
CDR3aa: CASSFILASGSLPKFF

j_gene: TRBJ2-3
len: 13
d_gene: -
abundance: -
v_gene: TRBV10-2
CDR3nt: TGCGCCAGCAGGACACTCAACACAGATACGCAGTATTTT
CDR3aa: CASRTLNTDTQYF

j_gene: TRBJ1-1
len: 13
d_gene: -
abundance: -
v_gene: TRBV18
CDR3nt: TGTGCCAGCTCACCACAGGGGGACACTGAAGCTTTCTTT
CDR3aa: CASSPQGDTEAFF

j_gene: TRBJ1-2
len: 10
d_gene: -
abundance: -
v_gene: TRBV7-9
CDR3nt: TGTGCCAGCAGTGGGGATGGCTACACCTTC
CDR3aa: CASSGDGYTF

j_gene: TRBJ2-2
len: 16
d_gene: -
abundance: -
v_gene: TRBV28
CDR3nt: TGTGCCAGCAGTTTCGGAACCAGGGGTAGATCCGGGGAGCTGTTTTTT
CDR3aa: CASSFGTRGRSGELFF

j_gene: TRBJ2-7
len: 14
d_gene: TRBD2
abundance: -
v_gene: TRBV19
CDR3nt: TGTGCCAGTAGTATAGGCGGGAGGTCCTACGAGCAGTACTTC
CDR3aa: CASSIGGRSYEQYF

j_gene: TRBJ2-4
len: 20
d_gene: -
abundance: -
v_gene: TRBV4-2
CDR3nt: TGTGCCAGCAGCCAAGACTGGGGGTATACGGGAGTGGCAGCCAAAAACATTCAGTACTTC
CDR3aa: CASSQDWGYTGVAAKNIQYF

j_gene: TRBJ2-5
len: 15
d_gene: -
abundance: -
v_gene: TRBV5-1
CDR3nt: TGCGCCAGCAGCTTTTTTCCGGGTTTGAGCGAGACCCAGTACTTC
CDR3aa: CASSFFPGLSETQYF

j_gene: TRBJ1-2
len: 15
d_gene: TRBD1
abundance: -
v_gene: TRBV19
CDR3nt: TGTGCCAGTAGTGGCCTTCAGGGGGCTAACTATGGCTACACCTTC
CDR3aa: CASSGLQGANYGYTF